This T cell receptor beta chain is from a study of cytomegalovirus exposure and HLA in healthy donors. Study results and limitations: Sequencing probably produced one cluster of sequence variants that were highly shared.

CDR3 length: 16 residues. The V segment lost 2 bases and the J segment 2 bases; nucleotides outside the gene matches: 2. Germline loops: CDR1 SGHTA, CDR2 FQGNSA. The PCR ran on 60 Vbeta and 13 Jbeta primers. Assay: immunoSEQ multiplex PCR; the TCRdb copy retains only in-frame clones and omits some. The table lists some 160,000 clones, around 84% of them singletons. On this clone itself: Its cognate antigen is unknown.

The material sequenced was PBMCs. This clonotype was sampled from a man aged 30 to 39 in good health and CMV-seropositive. The V call is TRBV7-2, the J call TRBJ2-3; 12 bases line up with TRBD2. CDR3 nucleotides: TGTGCCAGCAGCTTACGGACTAGCGGGATCACAGATACGCAGTATTTT. Its translation: CASSLRTSGITDTQYF.